This T cell receptor beta chain was profiled in a study of long-term antiretroviral therapy in people with HIV. It was version v3.0 of the immunoSEQ assay that was run at survey level. Here immunoSEQ multiplex PCR was the method, and the copy in TCRdb shows in-frame clones only, minus some. Here the sample spans tens of thousands of clones, roughly four fifths being singletons. A note on this clone: The antigen is unknown.

Study findings and constraints: Relative to transplant donor controls, diversity remained lower despite increasing after ART.

The specimen was unsorted PBMCs, collected 1.1 years before starting antiretroviral therapy. The receptor was derived from a woman aged 25 to 39 with HIV.

CDR3 DNA: TGTGCCAGCAGCGCATGGAATGAGCAGTTCTTC. This encodes CASSAWNEQFF. The J gene is TRBJ2-1, the V gene TRBV2, with D unresolved. Trimming took 6 bases from V and 7 from J, leaving 7 bases between them. The CDR3 totals 11 residues. Germline V CDR1 and CDR2: SNHLY, FYNNEI.